This section outlines one T cell receptor (beta chain) sequence together with its context. This clone was counted only a few times. Which antigen it targets is not known. No base qualities exist here, and no much larger clone lies one base off it. The receptor library was made with the immunoSEQ multiplex PCR assay. For the multiplex PCR, a mixture combining 60 forward primers for TCR Vbeta segments and 13 reverse primers for TCR Jbeta segments was used. The CDR3 region of rearranged TCR beta genes was amplified from genomic DNA with a multiplex PCR assay. The Illumina HiSeq System was used to sequence the amplified TCR beta libraries as 87-base-pair reads. In the source study's methods: A later analysis counted about 80 million unique TCR beta chains across the roughly 700 repertoires, and around 9.9 million of these chains were shared by at least two donors. Raw reads were error-corrected and collapsed into unique sequences by a nearest-neighbor algorithm in which closely related sequences were merged to remove PCR and sequencing errors. To assign V, D and J gene segments, CDR3 sequences were aligned to IMGT reference sequences. For a sequence to be retained, a match of at least six nucleotides to both a V gene segment and a J gene segment was required. Rearrangements were called productive when the CDR3 lacked stop codons and stayed in frame with V and J; all others were non-productive. Following IMGT convention, CDR3 was defined as the stretch from the second conserved V-encoded cysteine to the conserved J-encoded phenylalanine. The earlier analysis of some 550 of the donors excluded any sequence lacking an unambiguous match to a single V gene segment. An earlier analysis of approximately 590 of the donors classified V segments as functional when productive rearrangements were above 56.7% and as segregating when the standard deviation between donors was above 5%. A statistical classification framework was built for diagnosing cytomegalovirus status from the catalog of TCR beta chain sequences. V and J gene assignment, in a later analysis, came from comparing TCR nucleotide sequences with IMGT/GENE-DB human TR gene sequences. In a later analysis, CDR3 sequences and most-parsimonious VDJ recombination scenarios were assigned using the TCRdist pipeline. In a later analysis, each TCR beta chain was defined by its CDR3 amino acid sequence together with its V-gene family, and reads lacking a unique V-gene family were excluded. To address suspected cross-contamination and a sequencing artifact, a later analysis removed 450 to 700 highly shared, low-generation-probability nucleotide sequences. In a later analysis, a clonal expansion index for each public chain was calculated from normalized within-repertoire ranks of inferred template counts. Generation probabilities in a later analysis came from a VDJ recombination model fitted to out-of-frame rearrangements, and those results were checked against IGoR. Hypergeometric tests were used in a later analysis to score TCR-TCR, TCR-HLA and TCR-CMV co-occurrence, with a repertoire-size bias correction applied to the TCR pairs. False discovery rates were estimated in a later analysis by permuting HLA or CMV assignments 20 times. A later analysis grouped co-occurring TCRs with DBSCAN, adding TCRdist sequence similarity when clustering within HLA-allele-positive subsets. Repertoires with fewer than 30,000 or more than 120,000 public chains were left out of co-occurrence clustering, as were about 5 repertoires with anomalous nucleotide sharing. Imported from immuneACCESS, the table was reduced by TCRdb to in-frame sequences with V and J called. These copies leave out some clones; in studies compared against another copy, an unresolved V gene accounts for under half, and the cause of the remainder is not known. V and J calls and clone size come straight from that table; D and trimming were deduced from the DNA. Across this sample there are about 130,000 clones, with roughly 82% seen only once. Jointly, the top ten make up roughly 7.3% of the sample.

The cohort was made up of several hundred healthy bone marrow donors. At the time of sampling, all cohort members were nominally healthy, though unrecorded immune exposures were likely present. The donor tested CMV seronegative and was one of the 352 seronegative cohort members. Each donor provided a peripheral blood sample, and peripheral blood mononuclear cells were used for TCR beta sequencing. Genomic DNA extraction from the blood cell samples was performed with the Qiagen DNeasy Blood Extraction Kit. This sample was taken from a study of cytomegalovirus exposure and HLA in healthy donors (dated by TCRdb to the late 2010s). Background for the entire study: According to an earlier analysis of 450 to 650 of the donors, some 180 million T cells yielded 100 million or so unique TCR beta sequences and about 300 Gb of sequence data. About 300 gigabases of sequencing data and around 87 million unique TCR sequences were included in an early release covering several hundred HLA-typed donors. Of the approximately 400 genotyped donors, over 65% fell in the genetic ancestry cluster associated with self-reported Caucasian donors. The study was designed to test whether signatures of past pathogen exposure could be identified by cataloging public T cell receptors. Using immunosequencing, the study profiled T cell repertoires from roughly 650 subjects and related those repertoires to cytomegalovirus serostatus. In addition to the first cohort of 666 subjects, a separate validation cohort of 120 different subjects was used. The study combined high-throughput TCR immunosequencing, statistical association of individual TCRs with disease status, and machine learning to predict cytomegalovirus infection status. To study patterns of TCR occurrence, a later analysis re-analyzed previously published TCR beta repertoires from 666 donors and added high-resolution HLA genotyping. In the later analysis, no new phenotypic data were used to find candidate immune exposures; instead, reliance was placed on TCR beta sequences and their occurrence across donors. To decide whether each TCR beta V gene segment behaved as functional or pseudogenic, an earlier analysis of some 600 of the donors relied on high-throughput TCR beta sequencing. Donor age, sex, ethnicity and CMV serostatus were compiled alongside the repertoire data. In a later genetic analysis, genome-wide SNP genotypes for about 55% of the roughly 700 donors were used, and that subset was treated as a discovery cohort. All discovery cohort repertoires had been generated using a single sequencing platform. HLA typing included class I and class II loci at four-digit resolution. Typing coverage varied by locus: 629-630 donors for A, B, C, DRB1 and DQB1; under 550 for DQA1; 606 for DPA1; around 450 for DPB1. Four to six DR-DQ haplotypes were handled as single units for association and clustering, since linkage in the cohort was strong. Across approximately 420 genotyped donors of the cohort, an average of approximately 240,000 unique TCR beta nucleotide sequences per donor were sequenced, and roughly 20% of those sequences were non-productive.

CDR1 and CDR2 are drawn from the germline V gene: SGHDT, YYEEEE. Trimming costs V 1 base and J 1 base, and their ends lie 8 bases apart. The CDR3 holds 14 amino acids from the cysteine to the phenylalanine. Only the CDR3 DNA is retained, 42 bases long and in frame from the first base. The investigation overall reported the following: According to a later analysis, parvovirus B19, influenza, CMV and Epstein-Barr virus appeared linked to several top co-occurrence clusters. In a later analysis, HLA-associated TCR beta chains showed more clonal expansion and lower generation probabilities than non-associated chains that were equally common. Immune exposure information for the cohort was limited to CMV serostatus. The 87-base-pair reads could not distinguish some IMGT-functional V segments, including TRBV6-2 and TRBV6-3, so those segments were excluded. An earlier analysis of roughly 570 of the donors showed that most TCR beta V segments appeared in productive rearrangements either about 90% or about 30% of the time, which broadly matched IMGT annotations. Sequencing depth was assumed to be roughly uniform across donors in the presence/absence analyses, though that assumption may not hold. In a later analysis, most CMV-associated TCR beta chains were found to appear HLA-restricted, with HLA associations seemingly driven largely by CMV exposure. A later genetic analysis reported fewer N-insertions in productive TCRs among donors in an Asian-associated ancestry cluster than the approximately 670-donor mean. According to a later analysis, TCR association rates differed among HLA loci, with DRB1 alleles showing the most associated TCRs and HLA-C alleles showing the fewest. It was suggested by the authors that the approach could potentially be generalized to other disease states and immunological phenotypes. A few of the identified cytomegalovirus-associated TCR beta chains were confirmed in vitro to be specific for cytomegalovirus antigens. In both the original and validation cohorts, the classifier was reported to diagnose cytomegalovirus status with high specificity and sensitivity. An association between a missense DCLRE1C variant and V-gene and J-gene trimming of TCR beta chains was found in a later genetic analysis and replicated in an independent cohort. The cohort was sequenced for TCR beta chains only, and without alpha or paired-chain data the features that could be detected were limited. Correlated functional status among segregating V segments might be attributable to linkage disequilibrium, but an unknown experimental factor could not be ruled out. The study gave a list of some 150 TCR beta chains associated with cytomegalovirus. Assigning TCR associations to individual alleles was difficult when HLA alleles, especially DR and DQ, strongly co-occurred. The sequencing pipeline was judged likely to have produced a cluster of highly shared sequence variants as a technical artifact. In a later analysis, over 15,000 TCR beta sequences were associated with specific HLA alleles at a false discovery rate of 0.05. Because HLA typing was unavailable for some donors at each locus, only the typed subset was used in association tests. Most TCR sequences were observed very rarely across donors, whereas some public TCRs were present in many individuals. A further reported finding was that TCR beta sequences accurately predicted the HLA-A and HLA-B alleles for most subjects in the first cohort. Because counts were too low, about 18 rarely observed V segments, including chromosome 9 orphons, were left out of the earlier analysis of about 500 of the donors.

Here the chain combines TRBV5-6 and TRBJ1-1, and possibly TRBD1, on 6 matching bases. Sequencing was done on a sample of PBMCs. This TCR was recovered from a man between 25 and 39 years old in good health and CMV-seronegative. For the CDR3, the sequence is CASSLSGQNTEAFF. The sequenced DNA is TGTGCCAGCAGCTTGTCGGGACAGAACACTGAAGCTTTCTTT.